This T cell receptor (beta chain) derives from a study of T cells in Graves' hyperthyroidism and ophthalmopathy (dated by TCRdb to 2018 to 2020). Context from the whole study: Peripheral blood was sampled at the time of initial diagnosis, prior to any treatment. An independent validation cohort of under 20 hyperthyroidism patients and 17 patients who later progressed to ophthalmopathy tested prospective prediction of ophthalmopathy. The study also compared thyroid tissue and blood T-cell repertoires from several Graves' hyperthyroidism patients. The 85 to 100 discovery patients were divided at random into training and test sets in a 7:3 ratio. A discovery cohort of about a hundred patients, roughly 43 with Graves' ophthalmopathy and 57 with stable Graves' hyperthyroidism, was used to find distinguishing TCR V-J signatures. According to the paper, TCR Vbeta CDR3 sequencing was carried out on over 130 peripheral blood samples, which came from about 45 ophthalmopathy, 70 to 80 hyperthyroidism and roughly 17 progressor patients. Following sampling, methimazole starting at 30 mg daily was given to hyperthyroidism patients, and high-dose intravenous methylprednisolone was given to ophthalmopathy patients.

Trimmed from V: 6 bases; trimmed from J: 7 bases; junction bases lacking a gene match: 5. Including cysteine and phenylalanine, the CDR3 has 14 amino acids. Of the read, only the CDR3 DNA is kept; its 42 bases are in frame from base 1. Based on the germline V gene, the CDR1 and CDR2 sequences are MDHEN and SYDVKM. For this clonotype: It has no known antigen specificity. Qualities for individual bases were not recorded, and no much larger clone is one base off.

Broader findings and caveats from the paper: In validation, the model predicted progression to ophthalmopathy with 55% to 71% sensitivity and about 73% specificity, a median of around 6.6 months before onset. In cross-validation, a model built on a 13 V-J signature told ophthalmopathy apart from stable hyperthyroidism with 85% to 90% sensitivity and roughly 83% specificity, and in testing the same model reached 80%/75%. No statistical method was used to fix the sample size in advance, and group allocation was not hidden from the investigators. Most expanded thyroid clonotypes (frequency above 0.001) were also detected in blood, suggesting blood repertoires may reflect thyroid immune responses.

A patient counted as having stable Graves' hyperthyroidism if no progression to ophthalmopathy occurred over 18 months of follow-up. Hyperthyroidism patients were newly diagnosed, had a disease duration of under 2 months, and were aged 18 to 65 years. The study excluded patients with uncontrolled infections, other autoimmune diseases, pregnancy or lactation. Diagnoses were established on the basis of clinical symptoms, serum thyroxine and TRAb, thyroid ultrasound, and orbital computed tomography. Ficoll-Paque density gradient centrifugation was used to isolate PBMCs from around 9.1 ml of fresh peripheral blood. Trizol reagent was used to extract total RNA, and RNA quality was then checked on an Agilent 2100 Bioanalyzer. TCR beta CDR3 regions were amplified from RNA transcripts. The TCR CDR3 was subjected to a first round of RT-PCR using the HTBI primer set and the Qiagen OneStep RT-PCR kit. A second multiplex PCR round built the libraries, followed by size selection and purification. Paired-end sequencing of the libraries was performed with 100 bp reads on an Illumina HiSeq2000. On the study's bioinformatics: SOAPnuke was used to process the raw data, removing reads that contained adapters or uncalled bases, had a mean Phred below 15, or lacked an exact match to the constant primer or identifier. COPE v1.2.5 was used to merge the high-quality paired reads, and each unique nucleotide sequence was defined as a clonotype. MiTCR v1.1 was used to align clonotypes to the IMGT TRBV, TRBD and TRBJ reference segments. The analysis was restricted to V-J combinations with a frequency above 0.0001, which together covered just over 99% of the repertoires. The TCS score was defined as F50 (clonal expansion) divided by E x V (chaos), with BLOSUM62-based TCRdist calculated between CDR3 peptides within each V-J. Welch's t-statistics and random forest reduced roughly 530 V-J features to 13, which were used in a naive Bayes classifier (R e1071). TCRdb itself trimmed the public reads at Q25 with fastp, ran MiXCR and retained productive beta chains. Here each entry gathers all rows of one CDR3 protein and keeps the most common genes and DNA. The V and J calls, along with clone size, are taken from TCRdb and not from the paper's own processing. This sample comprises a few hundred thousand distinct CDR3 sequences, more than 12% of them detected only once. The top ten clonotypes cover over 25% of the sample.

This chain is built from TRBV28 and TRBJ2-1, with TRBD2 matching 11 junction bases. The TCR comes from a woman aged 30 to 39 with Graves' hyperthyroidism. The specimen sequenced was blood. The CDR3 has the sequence CASRGTSGRNEQFF. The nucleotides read TGTGCCAGCAGGGGGACTAGCGGACGGAATGAGCAGTTCTTC.